The 2 T cell receptor beta chains reported below all come from one sample, sequenced in a study of T cells in Graves' hyperthyroidism and ophthalmopathy. Amplified regions were TCR beta CDR3 sequences from RNA transcripts. The study used the HTBI primer set for a first-round RT-PCR of the TCR CDR3. TCRdb processed the multiplex PCR reads anew with MiXCR; each CDR3 protein has one entry. The sample holds hundreds of thousands of distinct CDR3 sequences, roughly 14% seen once. The source material was blood. Source of these receptors: a woman in her thirties or forties with Graves' ophthalmopathy.

This clonotype was picked up many times. The V gene is TRBV28, the J gene TRBJ2-3; D not certain. V dropped 2 bases and J dropped 2 bases, with 8 bases sitting between them. There are 14 residues in the CDR3. CDR1 is MDHEN and CDR2 is SYDVKM in the germline V gene. This CDR3 is CASSLDVFTDTQYF. The CDR3, as DNA: TGTGCCAGCAGTTTAGATGTGTTCACAGATACGCAGTATTTT.

V and J are TRBV19 and TRBJ2-7; 11 bases agree with TRBD2. Germline V lookup: CDR1 LNHDA, CDR2 SQIVND (reference sequence). The V and J ends lost 10 bases and 0 bases, in that order; junction bases with no gene match: 14. The CDR3 length is 17 residues. The CDR3 DNA reads as TGTGCCACTAGAAGAGCTGGACTAGCGGGTAGCTCCTACGAGCAGTACTTC. It codes for CATRRAGLAGSSYEQYF.